This T cell receptor (beta chain) was sequenced during a study of graft-versus-host responses after intestinal transplantation. The V gene's germline CDR1 is MNHEY and CDR2 SVGAGI. CDR3 length: 15 residues. V dropped 5 bases and J dropped 6 bases, with 17 bases sitting between them. Measured with immunoSEQ multiplex PCR; TCRdb has only the in-frame clones, and not every one. The table lists more than 80,000 clones, about 87% of them singletons. With respect to this clone: Its antigen is not identified.

This TCR was sampled from a human donor who was the organ donor for an intestinal transplant. This sample comprised unstimulated CD4+ T cells sorted from spleen or lymph node cells, obtained before transplant. J is TRBJ1-5 and V is TRBV6-5; D is unclear. The CDR3 is CASSKVEGFGQPQHF. CDR3 nucleotide sequence: TGTGCCAGCAGTAAAGTAGAGGGCTTCGGTCAGCCCCAGCATTTT.